What follows are 26 T cell receptor beta chains derived from one specimen sequenced in a study of siplizumab effects on memory and regulatory T cells. Measured with immunoSEQ multiplex PCR; TCRdb has only the in-frame clones, and not every one. Of some 97,000 clones detected, around 93% appear once; the ten largest clones hold 1% to 1.5%. The sequenced material came from non-Treg CD4+ T cells sorted from blood. The receptors derive from a human donor in good health.

DNA for the CDR3: TGTGCCTGGGGTTTAGGGGTCCGAACCTACGAGCAGTACTTC. Protein: CAWGLGVRTYEQYF. V usage is TRBV30 and J usage is TRBJ2-7; D possibly corresponds to TRBD1 (5 bases). Trimming shortened V by 5 bases and J by 2 bases, and 16 bases separated the two germline ends. Germline CDR1 GTSNPN, CDR2 SVGIG (reference sequence). This CDR3 region has 14 residues. Full variable domain (missing parts from reference TRBV30 and TRBJ2-7): SQTIHQWPATLVQPVGSPLSLECTVEGTSNPNLYWYRQAAGRGLQLLFYSVGIGQISSEVPQNLSASRPQDRQFILSSKKLLLSDSGFYLCAWGLGVRTYEQYFGPGTRLTVT.

The V call is TRBV5-4, the J call TRBJ2-3; 10 nucleotides align to TRBD2. The CDR3 consists of 16 residues. Trimming removed 4 bases from V and 4 bases from J; junction bases left unmatched: 9. The germline CDR1 and CDR2 sequences are SGHNT and YYREEE (reference sequence). CDR3: CASSRTSGRASDTQYF. As DNA, the CDR3 is TGTGCCAGCAGCCGTACCAGCGGGAGGGCTTCAGATACGCAGTATTTT.

The rearrangement uses TRBV13 and TRBJ2-3, with 7 bases aligning to TRBD1. In germline, CDR1 is PRHDT, CDR2 FYEKMQ (reference sequence). The CDR3 runs to 14 residues. Trimming cost V 4 bases and J 2 bases; bases outside gene matches: 3. For the CDR3, the DNA is TGTGCCAGCAGCTCCGGGACAGTCACAGATACGCAGTATTTT. Protein: CASSSGTVTDTQYF.

The CDR3 is CASSFLGDSSTDTQYF. CDR3 in DNA: TGCGCCAGCAGCTTCTTAGGGGACAGTAGCACAGATACGCAGTATTTT. The chain recombines TRBV5-1 with TRBJ2-3; 7 bases are shared with TRBD1. Trimming removed 2 bases from V and 0 bases from J; junction bases left unmatched: 6. The CDR3 length is 16 residues. The germline V gene has CDR1 SGHRS and CDR2 YFSETQ.

The chain is built from TRBV5-1 and TRBJ2-6, with no clear D. CDR1 SGHRS and CDR2 YFSETQ come from the germline V gene. This CDR3 spans 15 amino acids. V was shortened by 2 bases and J by 0 bases, with 6 bases between the two germline ends. CDR3 amino acids: CASSFANSGANVLTF. CDR3 DNA sequence: TGCGCCAGCAGCTTTGCCAACTCTGGGGCCAACGTCCTGACTTTC.

The chain is built from TRBV5-1 and TRBJ2-3; 14 bases line up with TRBD2. CDR1 is SGHRS, CDR2 YFSETQ, per germline. Trimming cost V 4 bases and J 6 bases; bases outside gene matches: 10. The CDR3 has 17 residues. The CDR3 bases are TGCGCCAGCAGCCGGAAAGGGACTAGCGGGAGCGCGGATACGCAGTATTTT. This encodes CASSRKGTSGSADTQYF.

The rearrangement links TRBV7-8 to TRBJ1-1, with 7 bases aligning to TRBD1. J lost 5 bases, V lost 1 base, and 4 bases had no gene match. CDR3 length: 14 amino acids. CDR1 is SGHVS, CDR2 FQNEAQ, per germline. As DNA, the CDR3 is TGTGCCAGCAGCTTAGACAGGGGAGCTACTGAAGCTTTCTTT. Translation gives CASSLDRGATEAFF.

In its sample, this clone was seen once. CDR3 protein: CSVTSGGETQYF. Here the CDR3 DNA reads TGCAGCGTTACCTCAGGGGGAGAGACCCAGTACTTC. This chain joins TRBV29-1 and TRBJ2-5; TRBD1 aligns across 7 bases. This CDR3 comprises 12 residues. The V segment lost 5 bases and the J segment 4 bases; nucleotides outside the gene matches: 4. The germline gives CDR1 SQVTM, CDR2 ANQGSEA.

V gene TRBV7-3 combines with J gene TRBJ2-7, with TRBD2 matching 8 bases. There are 15 residues in the CDR3. J was trimmed by 2 bases and V by 1 base; bases with no gene match: 4. The germline gives CDR1 SGHTA, CDR2 FQGTGA. The chain's CDR3 is CASSLMASGPYEQYF. DNA of the CDR3: TGTGCCAGCAGCTTAATGGCTAGCGGGCCCTACGAGCAGTACTTC.

Of note for this clone: At one of its ends the junction is not consistent with the germline gene, which may arise from a read error. The chain is built from TRBV7-7 and TRBJ2-2; D is unresolved. The germline gives CDR1 SSHAT, CDR2 FNYEAQ (reference sequence). The CDR3 consists of 14 residues. The CDR3 bases are TGTGCTAGCAGCCCCGACCGTAACACCGGGGAGCTGTTTTTT. It encodes CASSPDRNTGELFF.

The chain uses TRBV5-6 and TRBJ2-3; possibly TRBD2 for D (5 bases). The CDR3 runs to 16 residues. Trimming shortened V by 0 bases and J by 0 bases, and 11 bases separated the two germline ends. CDR1 is SGHDT and CDR2 is YYEEEE in the germline V gene. CDR3 nucleotides: TGTGCCAGCAGCTTGGCCATGAGCGGAAGCACAGATACGCAGTATTTT. Its protein is CASSLAMSGSTDTQYF.

J is TRBJ2-1 and V is TRBV5-4, with 9 bases that match TRBD1. Per the germline V gene, CDR1 is SGHNT and CDR2 is YYREEE (reference sequence). CDR3 length equals 16 residues. J lost 3 bases, V lost 4 bases, and 8 bases had no gene match. The CDR3 nucleotides read TGTGCCAGCAGCACAGGGGGCGGGGGAAACTACAATGAGCAGTTCTTC. As protein: CASSTGGGGNYNEQFF.

The chain uses TRBV5-1 and TRBJ2-7, with 7 bases aligning to TRBD1. CDR1 SGHRS and CDR2 YFSETQ come from the germline V gene. Trimming at V came to 2 bases and at J to 5 bases, leaving 10 bases not matched to a gene. This CDR3 is built from 15 residues. The CDR3 DNA reads TGCGCCAGCAGCTTCGGGGACAGCACAATTGACGAGCAGTACTTC. It specifies CASSFGDSTIDEQYF.

The J gene is TRBJ1-5, the V gene TRBV7-2, with D possibly being TRBD1 (6 bases). This CDR3 has 17 residues. The germline gives CDR1 SGHTA, CDR2 FQGNSA. Trimming pared 3 bases from V and 1 base from J, leaving 16 bases between. Here the CDR3 reads CASSFTRVGGSNQPQHF. The CDR3 bases are TGTGCCAGCAGCTTTACACGGGTAGGGGGAAGCAATCAGCCCCAGCATTTT.

The CDR3 here is CAWGPQGSNTEAFF. The CDR3 nucleotides read TGTGCCTGGGGACCACAGGGGTCGAACACTGAAGCTTTCTTT. This rearrangement joins TRBV30 to TRBJ1-1, with 7 nucleotides matching TRBD1. Germline values: CDR1 GTSNPN, CDR2 SVGIG (reference sequence). The CDR3 spans 14 residues. J lost 1 base, V lost 5 bases, and 7 bases had no gene match. Variable domain in full (rest from reference TRBV30 and TRBJ1-1): SQTIHQWPATLVQPVGSPLSLECTVEGTSNPNLYWYRQAAGRGLQLLFYSVGIGQISSEVPQNLSASRPQDRQFILSSKKLLLSDSGFYLCAWGPQGSNTEAFFGQGTRLTVV.

The chain is built from TRBV7-8 and TRBJ2-6; maybe TRBD2 (5 bases). The CDR3 is 16 amino acids. V lost 5 bases to trimming and J lost 0 bases, with 11 bases between them. Germline CDR1 reads SGHVS; CDR2 reads FQNEAQ. CDR3 DNA sequence: TGTGCCAGCAGCGTCCTGGGGAGCTCTGGGGCCAACGTCCTGACTTTC. Its translation: CASSVLGSSGANVLTF.

The chain is built from TRBV6-5 and TRBJ1-4, with 8 bases that match TRBD1. The germline V gene encodes CDR1 MNHEY and CDR2 SVGAGI. This CDR3 region has 15 residues. V gave up 4 bases and J gave up 7 bases; unmatched junction bases: 8. In DNA, the CDR3 is TGTGCCAGCAGTTCCACAGGGGGGGTGGGTGAAAAACTGTTTTTT. Protein: CASSSTGGVGEKLFF.

The chain uses TRBV27 and TRBJ2-7, with 8 bases matching TRBD1. The germline V gene encodes CDR1 MNHEY and CDR2 SMNVEV (reference sequence). The trim removed 3 bases at V and 2 bases at J, leaving 6 bases unmatched. The CDR3 runs to 15 residues. CDR3 region: CASSFRTGTAYEQYF. Written as DNA, the CDR3 is TGTGCCAGCAGTTTTAGGACAGGGACGGCCTACGAGCAGTACTTC.

The chain has TRBV9 and TRBJ2-7; D ambiguous. From germline, CDR1 is SGDLS and CDR2 YYNGEE. The CDR3 sequence is 14 residues long. V gave up 2 bases and J gave up 2 bases, with 11 bases separating them. CDR3 sequence reads: CASSVTAATYEQYF. In DNA, the CDR3 is TGTGCCAGCAGCGTTACCGCAGCGACCTACGAGCAGTACTTC.

The chain couples TRBV12-5 to TRBJ2-3, with a tentative D call TRBD1 (6 bases). Germline V gives CDR1 LGHNT, CDR2 FRNRAP. Deletions cut 6 bases from V and 3 bases from J, with 10 bases between. The CDR3 has 13 amino acids. CDR3 coding DNA: TGTGCTAGTGGCATAACAGGGACAGATACGCAGTATTTT. Its translation: CASGITGTDTQYF.

V usage is TRBV9 and J usage is TRBJ2-3; D call uncertain. The germline gives CDR1 SGDLS, CDR2 YYNGEE. The CDR3 contains 13 residues. Trimming left V 0 bases short and J 1 base short, with 3 bases between. The CDR3 region is CASSVAGTDTQYF. The CDR3 DNA reads as TGTGCCAGCAGCGTAGCCGGCACAGATACGCAGTATTTT.

This sequence joins TRBV11-2 and TRBJ1-5; perhaps TRBD1 as D (5 bases). CDR3 length: 16 amino acids. V lost 0 bases and J 3 bases, leaving 12 bases between the germline ends. CDR1 and CDR2 from the germline V gene are SGHAT and FQNNGV. CDR3 DNA sequence: TGTGCCAGCAGCTTAGATTCGACAGTCTCCAATCAGCCCCAGCATTTT. Translating gives CASSLDSTVSNQPQHF.

The V call is TRBV27, the J call TRBJ1-5; a weak D match, TRBD1 (6 bases). Germline loops: CDR1 MNHEY, CDR2 SMNVEV (reference sequence). V was trimmed by 5 bases and J by 5 bases, leaving 10 bases between them. The length of the CDR3 is 13 residues. CDR3 bases: TGTGCCAGCAGTAGGAAGGGGGATCAGCCCCAGCATTTT. Amino acids: CASSRKGDQPQHF.

The chain couples TRBV11-2 to TRBJ1-4; D remains ambiguous. V was clipped by 2 bases and J by 0 bases, with 16 bases between them. Per the germline V gene, CDR1 is SGHAT and CDR2 is FQNNGV. This CDR3 comprises 18 residues. CDR3 loop: CASSLTRGRATTNEKLFF. The CDR3 nucleotides are TGTGCCAGCAGCTTAACACGCGGACGTGCCACAACTAATGAAAAACTGTTTTTT.

This chain links TRBV11-2 with TRBJ2-2; 11 bases are shared with TRBD2. V trimming: 1 base; J trimming: 6 bases; junction bases outside the gene matches: 7. There are 17 residues in the CDR3. Germline CDR1 SGHAT, CDR2 FQNNGV. The CDR3 loop reads CASSLVVLAGGSGELFF. The CDR3 DNA is TGTGCCAGCAGCTTAGTGGTTCTAGCGGGAGGCTCCGGGGAGCTGTTTTTT. The whole variable domain, remainder taken from reference TRBV11-2 and TRBJ2-2, is EAGVAQSPRYKIIEKRQSVAFWCNPISGHATLYWYQQILGQGPKLLIQFQNNGVVDDSQLPKDRFSAERLKGVDSTLKIQPAKLEDSAVYLCASSLVVLAGGSGELFFGEGSRLTVL.

This clone was detected once. This chain connects TRBV7-8 to TRBJ2-1; D gene uncertain. The CDR3 has 13 amino acids. V was pared by 1 base and J by 4 bases, with 5 bases between. Germline CDR1 reads SGHVS; CDR2 reads FQNEAQ. The CDR3 region is CASSLGQYNEQFF. For the CDR3, the DNA is TGTGCCAGCAGCTTAGGGCAGTACAATGAGCAGTTCTTC.